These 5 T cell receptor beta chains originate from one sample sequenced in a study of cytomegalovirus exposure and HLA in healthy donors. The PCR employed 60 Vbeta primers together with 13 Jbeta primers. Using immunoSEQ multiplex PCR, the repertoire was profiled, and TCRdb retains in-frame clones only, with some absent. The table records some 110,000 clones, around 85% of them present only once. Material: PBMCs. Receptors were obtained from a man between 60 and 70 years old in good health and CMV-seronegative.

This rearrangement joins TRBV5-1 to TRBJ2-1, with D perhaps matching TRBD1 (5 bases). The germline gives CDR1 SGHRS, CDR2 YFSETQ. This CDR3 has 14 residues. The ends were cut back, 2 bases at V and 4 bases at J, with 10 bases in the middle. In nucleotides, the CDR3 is TGCGCCAGCAGCTTCCAGGGCTTTTACAATGAGCAGTTCTTC. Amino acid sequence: CASSFQGFYNEQFF.

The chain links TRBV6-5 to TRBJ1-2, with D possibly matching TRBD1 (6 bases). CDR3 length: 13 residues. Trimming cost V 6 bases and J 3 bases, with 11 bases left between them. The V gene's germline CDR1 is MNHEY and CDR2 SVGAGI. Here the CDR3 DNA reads TGTGCCAGCAGGATCAACAGGGACTATGGCTACACCTTC. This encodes CASRINRDYGYTF.

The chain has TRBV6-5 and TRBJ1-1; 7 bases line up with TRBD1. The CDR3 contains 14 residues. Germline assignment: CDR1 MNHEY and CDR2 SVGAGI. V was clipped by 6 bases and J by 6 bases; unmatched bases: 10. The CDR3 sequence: CASRPTTGVSEAFF. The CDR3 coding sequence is TGTGCCAGCAGGCCGACTACAGGGGTATCTGAAGCTTTCTTT.

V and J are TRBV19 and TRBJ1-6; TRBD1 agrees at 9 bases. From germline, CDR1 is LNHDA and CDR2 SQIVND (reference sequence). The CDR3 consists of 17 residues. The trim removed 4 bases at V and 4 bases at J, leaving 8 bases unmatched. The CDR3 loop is CASSTTDRGTYNSPLHF. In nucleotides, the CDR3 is TGTGCCAGTAGTACCACGGACAGGGGAACGTATAATTCACCCCTCCACTTT.

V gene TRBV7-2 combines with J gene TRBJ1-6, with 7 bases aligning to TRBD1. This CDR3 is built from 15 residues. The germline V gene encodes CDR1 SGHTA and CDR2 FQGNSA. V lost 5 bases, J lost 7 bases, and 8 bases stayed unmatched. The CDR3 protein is CASSPRQGLNSPLHF. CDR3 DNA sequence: TGTGCCAGCAGCCCCCGACAGGGCTTGAATTCACCCCTCCACTTT.